This T cell receptor beta chain appears in the sequencing data of a study of T-cell memory formation after mild COVID-19. Via MiXCR, TCRdb re-called the 5' RACE reads, giving one row per CDR3 protein. The table shows about 290,000 distinct CDR3 sequences, with roughly 15% occurring only once. This sequence originates from a man younger than 35 who had mild COVID-19 (a few samples of this study predate the infection). Cell type and time point are not known. The sample was PBMCs or a T cell subset sorted from them (not recorded which).

CDR3 loop: CASSTETSDEQFF. As DNA, the CDR3 is TGTGCCAGCAGCACCGAGACTAGCGATGAGCAGTTCTTC. The chain employs TRBV7-3 and TRBJ2-1, with 8 bases matching TRBD2. CDR1 and CDR2 from the germline V gene are SGHTA and FQGTGA. There are 13 residues in the CDR3. Trimming cost V 5 bases and J 8 bases; bases outside gene matches: 5.